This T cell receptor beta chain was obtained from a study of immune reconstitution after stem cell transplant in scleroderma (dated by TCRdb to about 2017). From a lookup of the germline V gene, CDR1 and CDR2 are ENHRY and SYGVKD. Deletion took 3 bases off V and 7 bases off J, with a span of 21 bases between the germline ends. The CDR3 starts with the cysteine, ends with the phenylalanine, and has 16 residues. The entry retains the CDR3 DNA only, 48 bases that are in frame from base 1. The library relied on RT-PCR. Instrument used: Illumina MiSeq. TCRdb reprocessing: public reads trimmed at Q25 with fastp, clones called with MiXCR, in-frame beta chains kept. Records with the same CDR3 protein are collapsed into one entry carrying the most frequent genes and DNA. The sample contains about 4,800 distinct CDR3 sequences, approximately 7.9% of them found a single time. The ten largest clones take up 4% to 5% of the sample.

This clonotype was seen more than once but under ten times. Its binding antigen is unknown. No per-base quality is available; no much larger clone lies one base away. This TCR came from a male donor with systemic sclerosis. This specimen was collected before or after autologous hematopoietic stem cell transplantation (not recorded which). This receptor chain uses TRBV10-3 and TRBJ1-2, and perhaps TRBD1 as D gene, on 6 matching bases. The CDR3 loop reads CAISDPFTGTGGGYTF. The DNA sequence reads TGTGCCATCAGTGACCCCTTCACAGGGACTGGAGGTGGCTACACCTTC.